The TCR beta chain under discussion was sequenced for a study of blood T cell repertoires in COVID-19 (dated by TCRdb to 2019 to 2021). Regarding the complete study: Samples from collaborators originated in the United States, Italy and Spain and spanned both the acute and convalescent phases of COVID-19. The material from the prospective study consisted of cDNA or gDNA derived from T cells, B-cell-depleted T cells, or PBMCs. The dataset comprised deeply sampled blood TCRbeta repertoires from subjects exposed to, actively infected with, or recovered from COVID-19. The repertoires were made available in a free public database intended to serve as a resource for research on the immune response to SARS-CoV-2. The samples were drawn from the first 160 participants of the ongoing ImmuneRACE study and from 1,254 subjects provided by 6 global collaborators. Nearly every sample came with metadata listing a de-identified subject ID, COVID-19 status, age in years and sex. Where available, HLA class I and class II types were taken from metadata supplied by the sample provider and were not determined by assay-based typing. Here is what the overall study found, with its caveats: Clinical and demographic metadata were provided uncurated, with the amount varying by source and participant.

Each collaborating institution followed its own protocols to collect whole blood in K2EDTA tubes. Collaborator samples were shipped for TCRbeta analysis as frozen whole blood, isolated PBMCs, or DNA extracted from either sample type. The germline V gene provides CDR1 SGHNT and CDR2 YENEEA. Trimming removed 4 bases from V and 0 bases from J, leaving 11 bases between the germline ends. The CDR3 starts with the cysteine, ends with the phenylalanine, and has 15 residues. Just the 45-base CDR3 DNA is kept, in frame starting at base 1. The immunoSEQ Assay, a bias-controlled multiplex PCR, was used to amplify TCRbeta CDR3 regions from genomic DNA. The authors' pipeline ran thus. Within the assay, amplification of reference gene primers was used to estimate how many nucleated cells each sample contained. To quantify the absolute abundance of each unique TCRbeta CDR3 rearrangement, sequence reads were collapsed and filtered. For each sample, productive Simpson clonality was calculated by taking the square root of Simpson's diversity index across productive rearrangements. Sourced from immuneACCESS, this table was stored by TCRdb with only in-frame sequences that have V and J called. A share of the clones is absent; for the studies checked, an unresolved V gene accounts for under half, and the remainder has no known explanation. Clonal size and the V and J genes are those of that table, whereas D and trimming came from the DNA. The sample table contains about 200,000 clones; only one count was recorded for about 82% of them. 8% to 13% of the sample rests with the top ten.

Regarding this clone: Its specific antigen is unknown. The record has no base qualities; no much larger clone is one base away.

This clonotype was sampled from a woman aged 80 or over with acute or convalescent COVID-19. Recombination connected TRBV11-3 to TRBJ2-3; 6 matching bases give a weak D call of TRBD1. Input material: peripheral blood. The bases read TGTGCCAGCAGCTCCCAGGGGCATAGCACAGATACGCAGTATTTT. Its translation is CASSSQGHSTDTQYF. The entire variable domain, with the stretches around the CDR3 drawn from the reference TRBV11-3 and TRBJ2-3 proteins, is EAGVVQSPRYKIIEKKQPVAFWCNPISGHNTLYWYLQNLGQGPELLIRYENEEAVDDSQLPKDRFSAERLKGVDSTLKIQPAELGDSAVYLCASSSQGHSTDTQYFGPGTRLTVL.